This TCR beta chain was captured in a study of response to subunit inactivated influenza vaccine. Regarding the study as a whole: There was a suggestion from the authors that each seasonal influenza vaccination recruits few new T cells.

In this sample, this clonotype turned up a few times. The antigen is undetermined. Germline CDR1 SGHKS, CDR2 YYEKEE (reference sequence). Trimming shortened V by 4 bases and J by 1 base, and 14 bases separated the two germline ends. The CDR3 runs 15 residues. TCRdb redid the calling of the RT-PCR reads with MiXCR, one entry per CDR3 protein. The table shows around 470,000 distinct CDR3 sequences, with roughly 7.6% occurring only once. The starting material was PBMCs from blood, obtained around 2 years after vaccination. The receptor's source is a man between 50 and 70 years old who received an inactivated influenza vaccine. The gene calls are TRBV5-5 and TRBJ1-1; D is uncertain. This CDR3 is CASSPASLRNTEAFF. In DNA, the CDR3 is TGTGCCAGCAGCCCCGCGAGCTTGAGGAACACTGAAGCTTTCTTT.